This record looks at one TCR beta chain sequence and its context. Antigen unknown. The CDR3 loop spans 15 amino acids. Germline V gives CDR1 SEHNR, CDR2 FQNEAQ (reference sequence). V lost 4 bases, J lost 7 bases, and 14 bases lay in between. The sample comes from a study of cytomegalovirus exposure and HLA in healthy donors. A multiplex PCR was run with 60 Vbeta primers and 13 Jbeta primers. Only in-frame clones appear in the TCRdb table, and some are missing; sequencing was by immunoSEQ multiplex PCR. The sample includes 200,000 to 250,000 clones. Whole-study results and caveats: Researchers left out some V segments, among them TRBV6-2 and TRBV6-3, as indistinguishable.

The sequence came from a woman in her thirties in good health and CMV-seropositive. The rearrangement links TRBV7-9 to TRBJ1-6, with D possibly being TRBD1 (6 bases). Specimen: PBMCs. The CDR3 here is CASSSLQGRNSPLHF. DNA of the CDR3: TGTGCCAGCAGCTCCCTACAGGGACGGAATTCACCCCTCCACTTT.